Below are 14 T cell receptor beta chains sequenced from a single sample in a study of T-cell reconstitution after alpha-beta-depleted transplantation in children. Unique molecular identifiers were used to barcode this TCRbeta library. TCRdb passed the PCR reads through MiXCR, listing each CDR3 protein once. This table has about 600,000 distinct CDR3 sequences, roughly 23% appearing once. The sequencing here drew on PBMCs, mostly from graft donor cells, taken 360 days after TCRalphabeta/CD19-depleted stem cell transplant. These receptors were obtained from a boy under three years old who had a stem cell transplant for acute myeloid leukemia, so the T cells may come from the graft donor.

The CDR3, as DNA: TGTGCCAGCAGTCCTCCGGGTACTAGCGGGGCAGAGACCCAGTACTTC. This sequence encodes CASSPPGTSGAETQYF. The chain joins TRBV6-1 to TRBJ2-5, with 10 bases identical to TRBD2. Germline CDR1 reads MNHNS; CDR2 reads SASEGT. The junction had 10 bases not matched to a gene; V was cut back by 5 bases and J by 4 bases. The CDR3 is 16 residues long.

This clonotype has just a few counts. The V and J genes are TRBV20-1 and TRBJ2-1; the D gene is possibly TRBD1 (5 bases). V lost 3 bases to trimming and J lost 7 bases, with 10 bases between them. Germline CDR1 is DFQATT and CDR2 is SNEGSKA (reference sequence). The CDR3 extends over 12 amino acids. The CDR3, as DNA: TGCAGTGCTAGCCCCCCAGGGAATGAGCAGTTCTTC. Protein: CSASPPGNEQFF.

This clonotype has a handful of counts. The chain carries TRBV12-3 or TRBV12-4 and TRBJ1-2; 9 bases match TRBD1. The J segment lost 5 bases and the V segment lost 6 bases, leaving 13 bases of the junction unmatched. CDR3 length equals 16 residues. CDR3 nucleotides: TGTGCCAGCAGCTCCGGACAGGGGCCCGGAACATATGGCTACACCTTC. Residues: CASSSGQGPGTYGYTF.

The genes are TRBV20-1 and TRBJ1-5; D may be TRBD1 (6 bases). V lost 1 base and J 7 bases, leaving 11 bases between the germline ends. The CDR3 runs to 13 residues. Germline V CDR1 and CDR2: DFQATT, SNEGSKA (reference sequence). The CDR3 DNA is TGCAGTGCTAGAGGTCCCAGGGGACAGCCCCAGCATTTT. Amino acid sequence: CSARGPRGQPQHF.

The J gene is TRBJ2-5, the V gene TRBV24-1; D is perhaps TRBD2 (6 bases). Trimming stripped 1 base from V and 9 bases from J, with 8 bases between. This CDR3 has 12 residues. Germline V gene lookup returns CDR1 KGHDR and CDR2 SFDVKD. The CDR3 region has the DNA TGTGCCACCAGTGATTTTGGACTACCCCAGTACTTC. Translating it yields CATSDFGLPQYF.

This clonotype turned up a few times. The CDR3 sequence is CASSDRGVNQPQHF. CDR3 coding DNA: TGTGCCAGCAGTGACAGGGGCGTCAATCAGCCCCAGCATTTT. The chain is built from TRBV12-3 or TRBV12-4 and TRBJ1-5; 8 bases are shared with TRBD1. CDR3 length equals 14 residues. The junction had 3 bases not matched to a gene; V was cut back by 5 bases and J by 3 bases.

Turning to this clonotype: A much larger clone is a single base away; this may be a read error. This likely comes from a read error, as the CDR3 has no conserved phenylalanine or tryptophan at its end. Here the CDR3 reads CATSDPAGYNEQFL. As DNA, the CDR3 is TGTGCCACCAGTGATCCAGCGGGCTACAATGAGCAGTTCTTG. The genes are TRBV24-1 and TRBJ2-1; tentatively, D is TRBD2 (6 bases). Germline CDR1 reads KGHDR; CDR2 reads SFDVKD. Trimming left V 3 bases short and J 3 bases short, with 8 bases between. The CDR3 covers 14 residues.

The genes are TRBV21-1 and TRBJ2-5; no check of the table's D call, TRBD1, against the DNA was made. TRBV21-1 is labeled a pseudogene. This CDR3 region has 14 residues. CDR3 DNA sequence: TGTGCCAGCAGCTTATCTACAGGGGCTCGGACCCAGTACTTC. As protein: CASSLSTGARTQYF.

Many counts were recorded for this clonotype. This sequence joins TRBV12-5 and TRBJ2-7; D is perhaps TRBD1 (5 bases). Trimming pared 8 bases from V and 0 bases from J, leaving 20 bases between. The germline V gene encodes CDR1 LGHNT and CDR2 FRNRAP. The CDR3 has 16 amino acids. CDR3 sequence: CASSLSTAAFSYEQYF. DNA of the CDR3: TGTGCTAGTTCCCTCTCGACAGCTGCCTTCTCCTACGAGCAGTACTTC.

Concerning this clonotype itself: The junction departs from the called germline gene at one end, perhaps through a read error. The V and J genes are TRBV20-1 and TRBJ1-1, with 8 nucleotides matching TRBD1. Germline lookup yields CDR1 DFQATT and CDR2 SNEGSKA (reference sequence). The CDR3 is 14 amino acids. The CDR3 region is CSARPGQVNSEAFF. In DNA, the CDR3 is TGCAGTGCTAGGCCGGGACAGGTGAACAGTGAAGCTTTCTTT.

There are many counts of this clonotype. This chain joins TRBV5-1 and TRBJ2-2; D remains ambiguous. Germline loops: CDR1 SGHRS, CDR2 YFSETQ. The CDR3 has 14 amino acids. The V end was cut by 2 bases, the J end by 8 bases, with 13 bases between. DNA for the CDR3: TGCGCCAGCAGCTTCCAGCCTACAAAGGGGGAGCTGTTTTTT. This translates into CASSFQPTKGELFF.

This clonotype has more than one count but fewer than ten. The chain joins TRBV5-1 to TRBJ1-1; no clear D gene. V was cut by 2 bases and J by 5 bases, with 22 bases left in between. The germline gives CDR1 SGHRS, CDR2 YFSETQ. This CDR3 is 17 amino acids long. CDR3 nucleotide sequence: TGCGCCAGCAGCTTAGTGCGCCTCCAGGTATCGAAAACTGAAGCTTTCTTT. Its translation: CASSLVRLQVSKTEAFF.

This clonotype came up a few times. The chain is built from TRBV20-1 and TRBJ2-7, with 16 bases identical to TRBD2. The CDR3 covers 19 residues. The V and J ends lost 5 bases and 5 bases, in that order; junction bases with no gene match: 18. CDR1 is DFQATT and CDR2 is SNEGSKA in the germline V gene (reference sequence). The CDR3 DNA reads as TGCAGTGCTGGGAAATTACCGGGACTAGCGGGGGGGCCCGTCCACGAGCAGTACGTC. Protein product: CSAGKLPGLAGGPVHEQYV.

This chain joins TRBV7-7 and TRBJ2-1, with 10 bases matching TRBD2. Germline V gives CDR1 SSHAT, CDR2 FNYEAQ (reference sequence). The junction had 7 bases not matched to a gene; V was cut back by 10 bases and J by 4 bases. There are 14 residues in the CDR3. The DNA of the CDR3 is TGTGCCATCTCCAGCGGGGGGGCGTACAATGAGCAGTTCTTC. It specifies CAISSGGAYNEQFF.